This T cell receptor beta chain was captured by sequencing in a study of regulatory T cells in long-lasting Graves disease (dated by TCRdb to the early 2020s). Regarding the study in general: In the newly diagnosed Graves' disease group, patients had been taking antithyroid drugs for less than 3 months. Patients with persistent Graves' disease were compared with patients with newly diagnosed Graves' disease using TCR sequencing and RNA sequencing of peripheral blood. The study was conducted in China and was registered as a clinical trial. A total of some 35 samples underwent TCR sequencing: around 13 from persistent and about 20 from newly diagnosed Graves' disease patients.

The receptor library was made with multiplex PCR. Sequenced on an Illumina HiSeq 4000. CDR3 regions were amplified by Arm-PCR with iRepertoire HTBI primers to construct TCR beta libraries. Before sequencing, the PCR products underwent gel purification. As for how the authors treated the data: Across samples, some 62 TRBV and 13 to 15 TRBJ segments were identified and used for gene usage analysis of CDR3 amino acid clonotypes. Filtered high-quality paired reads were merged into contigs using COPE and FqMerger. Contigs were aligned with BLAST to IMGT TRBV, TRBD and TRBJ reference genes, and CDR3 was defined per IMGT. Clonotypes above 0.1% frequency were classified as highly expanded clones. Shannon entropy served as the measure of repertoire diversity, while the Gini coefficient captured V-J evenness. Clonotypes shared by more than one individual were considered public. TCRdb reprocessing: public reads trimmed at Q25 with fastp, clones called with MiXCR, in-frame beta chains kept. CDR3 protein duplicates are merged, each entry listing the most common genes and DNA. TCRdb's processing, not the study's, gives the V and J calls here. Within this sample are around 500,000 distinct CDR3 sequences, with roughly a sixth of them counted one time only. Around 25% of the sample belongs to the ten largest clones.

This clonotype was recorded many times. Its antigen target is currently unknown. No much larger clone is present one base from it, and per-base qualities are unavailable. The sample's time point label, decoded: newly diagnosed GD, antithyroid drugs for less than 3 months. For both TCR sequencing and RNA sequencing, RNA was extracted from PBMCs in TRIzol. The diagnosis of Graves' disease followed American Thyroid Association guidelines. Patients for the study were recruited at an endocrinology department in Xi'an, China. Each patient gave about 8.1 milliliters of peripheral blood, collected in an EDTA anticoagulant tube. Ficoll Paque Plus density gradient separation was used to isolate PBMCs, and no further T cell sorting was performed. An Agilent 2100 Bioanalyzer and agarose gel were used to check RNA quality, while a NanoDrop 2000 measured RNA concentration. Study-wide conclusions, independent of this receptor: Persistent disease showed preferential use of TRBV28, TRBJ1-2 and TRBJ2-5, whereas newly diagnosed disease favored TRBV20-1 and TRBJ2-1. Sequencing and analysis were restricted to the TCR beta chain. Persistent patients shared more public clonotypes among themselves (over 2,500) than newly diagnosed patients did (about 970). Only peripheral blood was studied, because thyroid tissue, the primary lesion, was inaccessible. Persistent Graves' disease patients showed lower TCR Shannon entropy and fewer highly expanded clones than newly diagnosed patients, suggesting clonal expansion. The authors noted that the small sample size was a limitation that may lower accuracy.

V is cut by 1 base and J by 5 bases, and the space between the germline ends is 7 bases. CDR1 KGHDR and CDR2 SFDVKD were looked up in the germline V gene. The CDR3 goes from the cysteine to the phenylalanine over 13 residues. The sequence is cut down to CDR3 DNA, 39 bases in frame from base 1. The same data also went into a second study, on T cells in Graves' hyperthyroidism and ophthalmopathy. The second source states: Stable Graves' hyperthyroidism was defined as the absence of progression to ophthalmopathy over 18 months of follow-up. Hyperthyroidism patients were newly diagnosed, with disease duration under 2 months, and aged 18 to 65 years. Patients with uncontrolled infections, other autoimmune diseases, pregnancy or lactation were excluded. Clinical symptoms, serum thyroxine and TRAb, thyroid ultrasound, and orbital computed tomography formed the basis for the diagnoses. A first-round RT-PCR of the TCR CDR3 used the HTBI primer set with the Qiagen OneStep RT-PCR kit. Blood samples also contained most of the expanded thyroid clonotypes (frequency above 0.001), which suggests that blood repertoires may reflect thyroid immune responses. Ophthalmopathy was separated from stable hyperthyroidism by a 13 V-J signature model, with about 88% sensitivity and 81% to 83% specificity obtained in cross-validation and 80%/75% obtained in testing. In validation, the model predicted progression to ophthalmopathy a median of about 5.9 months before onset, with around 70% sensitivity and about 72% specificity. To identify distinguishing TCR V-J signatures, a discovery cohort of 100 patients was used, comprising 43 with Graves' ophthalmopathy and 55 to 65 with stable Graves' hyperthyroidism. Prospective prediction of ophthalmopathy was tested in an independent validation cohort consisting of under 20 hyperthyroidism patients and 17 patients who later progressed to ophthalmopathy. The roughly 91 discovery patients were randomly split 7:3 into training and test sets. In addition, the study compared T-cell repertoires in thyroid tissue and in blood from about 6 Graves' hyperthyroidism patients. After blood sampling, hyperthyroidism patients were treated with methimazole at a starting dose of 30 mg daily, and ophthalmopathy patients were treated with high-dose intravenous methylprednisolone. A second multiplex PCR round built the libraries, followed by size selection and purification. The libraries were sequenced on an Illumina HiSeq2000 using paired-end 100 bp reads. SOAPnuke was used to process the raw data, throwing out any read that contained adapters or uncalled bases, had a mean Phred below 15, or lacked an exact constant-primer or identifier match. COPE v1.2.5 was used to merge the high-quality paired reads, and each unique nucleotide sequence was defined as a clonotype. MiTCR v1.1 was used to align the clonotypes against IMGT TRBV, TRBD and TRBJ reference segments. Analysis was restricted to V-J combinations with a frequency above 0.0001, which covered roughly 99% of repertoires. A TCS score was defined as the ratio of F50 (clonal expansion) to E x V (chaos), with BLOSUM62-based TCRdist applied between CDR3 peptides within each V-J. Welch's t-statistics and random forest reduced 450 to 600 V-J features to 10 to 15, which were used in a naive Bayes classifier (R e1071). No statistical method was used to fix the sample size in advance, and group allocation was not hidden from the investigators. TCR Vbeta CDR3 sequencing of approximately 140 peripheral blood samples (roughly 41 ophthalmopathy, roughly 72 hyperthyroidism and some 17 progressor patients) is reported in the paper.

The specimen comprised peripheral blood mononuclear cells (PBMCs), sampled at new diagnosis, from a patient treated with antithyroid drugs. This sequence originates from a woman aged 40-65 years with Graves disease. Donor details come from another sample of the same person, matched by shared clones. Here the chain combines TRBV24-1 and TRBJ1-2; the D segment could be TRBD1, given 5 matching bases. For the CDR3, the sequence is CATSDFGGYGYTF. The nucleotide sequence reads TGTGCCACCAGTGATTTCGGGGGGTATGGCTACACCTTC.